This TCR beta chain was sequenced in a study of T cells expressing NK-cell markers. Study-level background: Investigators obtained TCR beta repertoires from sorted CD3+CD56+NKG2C+, CD3+CD56+NKG2C- and CD3+CD56-NKG2C+ T cells. One of eight sequenced donors was HCMV-seronegative; the other seven were seropositive. Findings and limits, study-wide: A range of about 1.0-8% of CD8+ T cells consisted of dominant NKG2C+ clonotypes in 5 to 7 donors.

On this clonotype: No antigen is known for it.

Per germline, CDR1 MNHEY and CDR2 SVGAGI. The CDR3 length is 15 residues. TCRdb processed the 5' RACE reads again and assigns one entry to each CDR3 protein, with no DNA. The repertoire table contains about 460,000 distinct CDR3 sequences. The origin of this receptor is a woman aged 45 to 65 in good health. Sequencing used blood T cells: a sorted CD56 or NKG2C T cell subset, CD4+ or CD8+ T cells, or bulk PBMC T cells (not recorded which). This chain uses TRBV6-5 with TRBJ1-4. The chain's CDR3 is CASSYEKGSNEKLFF.